One and the same sample provided the 13 T cell receptor beta chains below, sequenced in a study of CD8+ T cells in alopecia areata. Treatment here: oral pan-JAK inhibitor, 5-10 mg twice daily. Sequencing relied on a cDNA template that was reverse transcribed from extracted RNA. The data were produced by immunoSEQ multiplex PCR, yet TCRdb's version contains in-frame clones alone and is incomplete. The sample has under 150,000 clones; 60% to 65% are singletons. The specimen was CD4+ T cells sorted from blood, collected at week 4, from a patient treated with tofacitinib. The receptors derive from a human donor with alopecia areata.

The V call is TRBV29-1, the J call TRBJ2-7; TRBD2 matches at 8 bases. In germline, CDR1 is SQVTM, CDR2 ANQGSEA. V gave up 7 bases and J gave up 5 bases; unmatched junction bases: 10. CDR3 length equals 13 residues. The CDR3: CSASPAGGNEQYF. The DNA of the CDR3 is TGCAGCGCATCCCCGGCGGGAGGTAACGAGCAGTACTTC.

The chain has TRBV6-1 and TRBJ1-5; D uncertain. The V end was cut by 6 bases, the J end by 5 bases, with 17 bases between. Per the germline V gene, CDR1 is MNHNS and CDR2 is SASEGT. The CDR3 totals 15 residues. Here the CDR3 DNA reads TGTGCCAGCAGGCCCCACGGAGGGAATCATCAGCCCCAGCATTTT. Its protein is CASRPHGGNHQPQHF.

The chain couples TRBV29-1 to TRBJ1-2; no clear D. V lost 4 bases and J lost 0, with 9 bases in between. The germline gives CDR1 SQVTM, CDR2 ANQGSEA. The CDR3 length is 13 residues. Here the CDR3 DNA reads TGCAGCGTTGCGGGAGGGCCTAACTATGGCTACACCTTC. It specifies CSVAGGPNYGYTF.

The gene calls are TRBV30 and TRBJ1-4; no clear D gene. V was clipped by 1 base and J by 7 bases, with 10 bases between them. CDR1 and CDR2 from the germline V gene are GTSNPN and SVGIG (reference sequence). This CDR3 region has 13 residues. The DNA for the CDR3 is TGTGCCTGGAGTGCCACGTGGGGTGAAAAACTGTTTTTT. Amino acid sequence: CAWSATWGEKLFF.

The chain joins TRBV10-2 to TRBJ1-5; D is unresolved. Germline V gives CDR1 WSHSY, CDR2 SAAADI. Trimming took 2 bases from V and 0 from J, leaving 5 bases between them. The CDR3 is 14 amino acids. For the CDR3, the DNA is TGCGCCAGCAGTGAGGTTAATAGCAATCAGCCCCAGCATTTT. It translates to CASSEVNSNQPQHF.

The genes are TRBV30 and TRBJ1-2; D is unclear. V was shortened by 1 base and J by 3 bases, with 9 bases between the two germline ends. The CDR3 totals 13 residues. Germline V gene lookup returns CDR1 GTSNPN and CDR2 SVGIG (reference sequence). The CDR3 DNA reads TGTGCCTGGAGTGGGCAGCTATACTATGGCTACACCTTC. This encodes CAWSGQLYYGYTF.

This clone was seen only a few times. The chain has TRBV29-1 and TRBJ2-3; maybe TRBD2 (5 bases). The CDR3 loop spans 13 amino acids. CDR1 is SQVTM and CDR2 is ANQGSEA in the germline V gene. V lost 6 bases and J lost 3, with 13 bases in between. In DNA, the CDR3 is TGCAGCGTGGAAATCGGGGTGACAGATACGCAGTATTTT. Amino acids: CSVEIGVTDTQYF.

CDR3 protein: CSVGTGGREYEQYF. DNA for the CDR3: TGCAGCGTCGGTACGGGGGGGCGCGAGTACGAGCAGTACTTC. The chain couples TRBV29-1 to TRBJ2-7; 8 bases are shared with TRBD2. The CDR3 is 14 residues long. With 6 bases clipped from V and 4 bases from J, the junction kept 11 bases outside the gene matches. Germline loops: CDR1 SQVTM, CDR2 ANQGSEA.

This clone was seen more than once but under ten times. The chain uses TRBV5-1 and TRBJ1-6, with D uncertain. V was clipped by 2 bases and J by 7 bases, with 10 bases between them. Germline-derived CDR1 and CDR2 are SGHRS and YFSETQ. CDR3 length equals 14 residues. In nucleotides, the CDR3 is TGCGCCAGCAGCTTAGGCAGTGGGAATTCACCCCTCCACTTT. It yields the protein CASSLGSGNSPLHF.

The genes are TRBV18 and TRBJ2-1; D not certain. Per the germline V gene, CDR1 is KGHSH and CDR2 is LQKENI. V was cut by 2 bases and J by 4 bases, with 3 bases left in between. The CDR3 spans 12 residues. The CDR3 is CASSPTYNEQFF. The CDR3 DNA follows: TGTGCCAGCTCACCAACTTACAATGAGCAGTTCTTC.

This clone was found a few times. J is TRBJ1-1 and V is TRBV10-3, with D possibly being TRBD1 (5 bases). This CDR3 comprises 15 residues. The germline V gene has CDR1 ENHRY and CDR2 SYGVKD. V lost 4 bases and J 0 bases, leaving 12 bases between the germline ends. In DNA, the CDR3 is TGTGCCATCAGTGGGGACCGACGGTTGAACACTGAAGCTTTCTTT. Encoded protein: CAISGDRRLNTEAFF.

This clone was recorded only once. CDR3 in DNA: TGTGCCATAAACCCGGGGACTAGCGGGTCCTCTGGGGCCAACGTCCTGACTTTC. This codes for CAINPGTSGSSGANVLTF. The chain combines TRBV10-3 with TRBJ2-6; 12 nucleotides line up with TRBD2. This CDR3 has 18 amino acids. Trimming at V came to 9 bases and at J to 0 bases, leaving 9 bases not matched to a gene. Germline CDR1 and CDR2: ENHRY and SYGVKD.

The V gene is TRBV7-2, the J gene TRBJ2-3, with no clear D. The CDR3 length is 13 residues. Trimming shortened V by 1 base and J by 5 bases, and 7 bases separated the two germline ends. Per germline, CDR1 SGHTA and CDR2 FQGNSA. The CDR3 DNA is TGTGCCAGCAGCTTAGGAGTTGAAGATACGCAGTATTTT. It translates to CASSLGVEDTQYF.